A selection of T cell receptor beta chains follows, all from one sample in a study of T cells after yellow fever vaccination. TCRdb independently ran MiXCR on the 5' RACE reads; one entry per CDR3 protein. The sample consists of roughly 60,000 distinct CDR3 sequences, approximately 7% of them appearing once. Here the sequenced sample was CD8+ T cells sorted from PBMCs, taken on the day of the first yellow fever vaccination. The origin of the receptors is a man younger than 30 who received the YFV17D yellow fever vaccine. CDR3s include the opening cysteine and the closing phenylalanine or tryptophan. A D gene is named only where the DNA matches it firmly. Clone size is given for some rows only: seen once, a few or many times, or a class if the clone is expanded.

abundance	d_gene	len	v_gene	j_gene	CDR3nt	CDR3aa
few	.	16	TRBV4-1	TRBJ1-4	TGCGCCAGCAGCCTTAGGACGGACGGCTATAATGAAAAACTGTTTTTT	CASSLRTDGYNEKLFF
.	.	14	TRBV4-3	TRBJ2-1	TGCGCCAGCAGCCAAGTAGGGGCCTACAATGAGCAGTTCTTC	CASSQVGAYNEQFF
few	.	14	TRBV5-4	TRBJ1-1	TGTGCCAGCAGCCCACAGGACAGGAACACTGAAGCTTTCTTT	CASSPQDRNTEAFF
many	TRBD1	18	TRBV6-5	TRBJ2-4	TGTGCCAGCAGAGGGACAGGGCGACGAGCCTCGTCCAAAAACATTCAGTACTTC	CASRGTGRRASSKNIQYF
many	TRBD1	17	TRBV7-8	TRBJ2-3	TGTGCCAGCAGCTTAGTGAGGGACAGGGGGCGTGAAGATACGCAGTATTTT	CASSLVRDRGREDTQYF
.	TRBD2	15	TRBV4-3	TRBJ2-2	TGCGCCAGCAGCCAACTCTACGGGGGGGAGGGGGAGCTGTTTTTT	CASSQLYGGEGELFF
few	TRBD2	17	TRBV5-1	TRBJ2-3	TGCGCCAGCAGCTTGGGAGAGCGAGAGCGGGGGGGAGATACGCAGTATTTT	CASSLGERERGGDTQYF
many	.	14	TRBV12-3/TRBV12-4	TRBJ2-1	TGTGCCAGCAGCCTCGGGGGGCCCGTCGGTGAGCAGTTCTTC	CASSLGGPVGEQFF
.	TRBD1	15	TRBV7-6	TRBJ2-1	TGTGCCAGCAGCTTGTTCGGGACAGGGGGGAATGAGCAGTTCTTC	CASSLFGTGGNEQFF
many	TRBD1	15	TRBV7-9	TRBJ2-1	TGTGCCAGCAGCGAATTGGACAGGCTTGGGGATGAGCAGTTCTTC	CASSELDRLGDEQFF
.	.	15	TRBV7-9	TRBJ1-4	TGTGCCAGCAGTCAGACCGGGACTTCCAATGAAAAACTGTTTTTT	CASSQTGTSNEKLFF
.	.	14	TRBV7-2	TRBJ2-7	TGTGCCAGCAGCTTATTAACGGGCTCCTACGAGCAGTACTTC	CASSLLTGSYEQYF
.	TRBD2	16	TRBV6-1	TRBJ2-3	TGTGCCAGCAGTGAAGGGTATAGCGGGGGCGGAGATACGCAGTATTTT	CASSEGYSGGGDTQYF
many	TRBD2	17	TRBV5-1	TRBJ2-3	TGCGCCAGCAGCTTGGTCAGCGCAAGCGGGGATGGAGATACGCAGTATTTT	CASSLVSASGDGDTQYF
.	.	14	TRBV6-1	TRBJ1-3	TGTGCCAGCAGCAATACACTGCTGGGAAACACCATATATTTT	CASSNTLLGNTIYF
many	.	13	TRBV4-3	TRBJ2-1	TGCGCCAGCAGCCAAGGGCCCGGTACTGAGCAGTTCTTC	CASSQGPGTEQFF
.	TRBD2	12	TRBV10-3	TRBJ2-3	TGTGCCATCAGGGGGGGGAGGGAGACGCAGTATTTT	CAIRGGRETQYF
.	TRBD1	13	TRBV29-1	TRBJ1-2	TGCAGCGTTGGGTTTGACAGGGTTGATGGCTACACCTTC	CSVGFDRVDGYTF
many	.	14	TRBV4-3	TRBJ1-1	TGCGCCAGCAGCCAAGATGGGGGGTTCGCTGAAGCTTTCTTT	CASSQDGGFAEAFF
few	.	14	TRBV4-2	TRBJ2-2	TGTGCCAGCAGCCAAGTTCTATACGCCGGGGAGCTGTTTTTT	CASSQVLYAGELFF
few	.	14	TRBV6-2/TRBV6-3	TRBJ2-3	TGTGCCAGCACCCGGGGCCGGGAGAAAGATACGCAGTATTTT	CASTRGREKDTQYF
few	TRBD1	13	TRBV27	TRBJ1-2	TGTGCCAGCAGTACGCTCAGGGGGGACGGCTACACCTTC	CASSTLRGDGYTF
.	TRBD1	16	TRBV10-3	TRBJ2-5	TGTGCCATCAGTGACGAGCGGGACAGGGGGGAAGAGACCCAGTACTTC	CAISDERDRGEETQYF
many	TRBD2	16	TRBV7-8	TRBJ2-1	TGTGCCAGCAGCTTGGGCAGCGGGGGGACTTACAATGAGCAGTTCTTC	CASSLGSGGTYNEQFF
many	.	14	TRBV27	TRBJ1-4	TGTGCCAGCAGTTTAGACGGAAATAATGAAAAACTGTTTTTT	CASSLDGNNEKLFF
few	.	15	TRBV7-9	TRBJ2-7	TGTGCCAGCAGCACGTCCGGGACAAAAACCTACGAGCAGTACTTC	CASSTSGTKTYEQYF
many	.	15	TRBV3-1	TRBJ2-2	TGTGCCAGCAGCCACCGGGACGGAGACACCGGGGAGCTGTTTTTT	CASSHRDGDTGELFF
many	.	15	TRBV10-3	TRBJ2-1	TGTGCCATCAGTGATTCCAAAGGTCGGGATAGTGAGCAGTTCTTC	CAISDSKGRDSEQFF
.	TRBD1	15	TRBV7-3	TRBJ1-1	TGTGCCAGCAGCTCCCAGGGGGGGTTCGGCACTGAAGCTTTCTTT	CASSSQGGFGTEAFF
.	.	11	TRBV29-1	TRBJ2-3	TGCAGCGTTGCCCCCGGGGGGCGTCAGTATTTT	CSVAPGGRQYF
many	.	14	TRBV28	TRBJ2-2	TGTGCCAGCAAGGGGGACGGGGACACCGGGGAGCTGTTTTTT	CASKGDGDTGELFF
few	.	12	TRBV7-2	TRBJ2-7	TGTGCCAGCAGTGTCGGGGCCTACGAGCAGTACTTC	CASSVGAYEQYF
.	TRBD2	16	TRBV20-1	TRBJ2-5	TGCAGTGCGTCTACATATACTAGCGGGGCCCAAGAGACCCAGTACTTC	CSASTYTSGAQETQYF
many	TRBD2	16	TRBV4-2	TRBJ2-3	TGTGCCAGCAGCCCCGCGACTAGCGGGGGGGCAGATACGCAGTATTTT	CASSPATSGGADTQYF
.	TRBD1	20	TRBV6-4	TRBJ2-1	TGTGCCAGCAGTGAGCTCGACAGGGGGCCCGAAACCCACTCCTACAATGAGCAGTTCTTC	CASSELDRGPETHSYNEQFF
.	.	15	TRBV9	TRBJ1-2	TGTGCCAGCAGCGTAGAAGGCGTTGGGGCTCGGGGCTACACCTTC	CASSVEGVGARGYTF
many	.	15	TRBV9	TRBJ1-6	TGTGCCAGCAGCGGGACAGCCTCCTATAATTCACCCCTCCACTTT	CASSGTASYNSPLHF
many	.	11	TRBV20-1	TRBJ2-1	TGCAGTGCTGGGACTGCCCCTGAGCAGTTCTTC	CSAGTAPEQFF
.	TRBD2	15	TRBV4-3	TRBJ2-5	TGCGCCAGCAGCCAAGATCGGAATAGCGGGGAGACCCAGTACTTC	CASSQDRNSGETQYF
many	TRBD1	15	TRBV7-2	TRBJ2-2	TGTGCCAGCAGCACCAAACAGGGGTCAGCCGGGGAGCTGTTTTTT	CASSTKQGSAGELFF
few	.	11	TRBV29-1	TRBJ1-4	TGCAGCGTCCCCCTTAATGAAAAACTGTTTTTT	CSVPLNEKLFF
medium-sized	.	15	TRBV4-3	TRBJ2-1	TGCGCCAGCAGCGTCAGGGTGGGGGCCTACAATGAGCAGTTCTTC	CASSVRVGAYNEQFF
.	.	20	TRBV11-1	TRBJ2-3	TGTGCCAGCAGCTTCTCGATTGGGGCGGCCCAAAGCTTGGGCACAGATACGCAGTATTTT	CASSFSIGAAQSLGTDTQYF
many	.	12	TRBV2	TRBJ2-1	TGTGCCAGCAGTGACAGTGGCCTGGAGCAGTTCTTC	CASSDSGLEQFF
many	.	14	TRBV4-1	TRBJ1-2	TGCGCCAGCAGCCAAGGGACGCACGGCTATGGCTACACCTTC	CASSQGTHGYGYTF
.	.	15	TRBV7-3	TRBJ2-5	TGTGCCAGCAGCTTAGGCGGGGAGTACCAAGAGACCCAGTACTTC	CASSLGGEYQETQYF
.	.	15	TRBV4-1	TRBJ2-1	TGCGCCAGCAGCCTCGAGTCGGGGCAGCATAATGAGCAGTTCTTC	CASSLESGQHNEQFF
few	.	16	TRBV4-1	TRBJ2-5	TGCGCCAGCAGCCAAGGACTGGGGCAGGTTCAAGAGACCCAGTACTTC	CASSQGLGQVQETQYF
.	.	15	TRBV14	TRBJ2-2	TGTGCCAGCGGCCAAGAGAGGATCCAGACCGGGGAGCTGTTTTTT	CASGQERIQTGELFF
few	TRBD1	13	TRBV5-1	TRBJ1-1	TGCGCCAGCAGCGCCGCACCGGACAGGGAAGCTTTCTTT	CASSAAPDREAFF
.	TRBD1	16	TRBV20-1	TRBJ2-7	TGCAGTGCTAGAGATAATACAGGGGCCCGCATCTACGAGCAGTACTTC	CSARDNTGARIYEQYF
many	.	15	TRBV3-1	TRBJ2-5	TGTGCCAGCAGCCCAAGCGGAGGGACCCAAGAGACCCAGTACTTC	CASSPSGGTQETQYF
.	TRBD2	15	TRBV7-9	TRBJ2-1	TGTGCCAGCAGCCCTAGCGGGGGGGCCAGGAATGAGCAGTTCTTC	CASSPSGGARNEQFF